This TCR beta chain comes out of a study of Ad26.COV2.S vaccination and SARS-CoV-2 variants. Turning to this clone: The target antigen is unknown.

The CDR3 consists of 14 residues. V shed 5 bases and J shed 8 bases, with 18 bases lying between them. Germline V lookup: CDR1 LGHDT, CDR2 YNNKEL (reference sequence). Assay: immunoSEQ multiplex PCR; the TCRdb copy retains only in-frame clones and omits some. Seen here are 350,000 to 400,000 clones, about 88% observed once, and the top ten hold under 4%. Treatment: roughly 19 received Ad26.COV2.S at low or high dose, single or two shots; about five received placebo; per-sample allocation not given. At day 63 after the first vaccine or placebo injection, samples were drawn. General observations from the study: Among vaccine recipients, spike-specific TCR breadth exceeded that of placebo recipients.

The origin of this receptor is a person aged 18-65 years who received the Ad26.COV2.S COVID-19 vaccine or a placebo. The J gene is TRBJ1-2, the V gene TRBV3-1 (or the pseudogene TRBV3-2); D unclear. Sequences were derived from peripheral blood, sampled in a trial of Ad26.COV2.S vaccine versus placebo. CDR3 sequence (DNA): TGTGCCAGCAGCGGCCAAGGGCGGAGAAGCGGCTACACCTTC. It translates to CASSGQGRRSGYTF.